Listed below are T cell receptor beta chains from one sample, sequenced in a study of blood T cells in healthy people across ages. TCRdb re-called the 5' RACE reads through MiXCR, storing one row per CDR3 protein. The data contain approximately 790,000 distinct CDR3 sequences, around 62% of them singletons. Material: blood. The receptors come from a man between 25 and 39 years old in good health. CDR3s include the opening cysteine and the closing phenylalanine or tryptophan. A D gene is named only where the DNA matches it firmly.

v_call,d_call,j_call,cdr3_aa
TRBV19,.,TRBJ2-7,CASSIGKTYEQYF
TRBV5-1,.,TRBJ2-1,CASSWKGSQDEQFF
TRBV12-3/TRBV12-4,.,TRBJ1-5,CASTPQGPRDQPQHF
TRBV6-1,TRBD1,TRBJ1-4,CATKEGQGVEKLFF
TRBV20-1,TRBD1,TRBJ2-7,CSAKDRGYHEQYF
TRBV7-2,.,TRBJ1-6,CASSLGGGRDSPLHF
TRBV6-6,.,TRBJ2-4,CASSYSSGVGNIQYF
TRBV20-1,TRBD1,TRBJ1-2,CSAAGTGVGYTF
TRBV7-2,TRBD1,.,CASSTRPPTGGSDEQYF
TRBV11-1,.,TRBJ2-5,CASSLAVGIIETQYF
TRBV11-3,.,TRBJ2-1,CASSKRLDYNEQFF
TRBV2,TRBD2,TRBJ2-1,CARGLANLHEQFF
TRBV27,.,.,CASSEGGPHYEQYF
TRBV12-3/TRBV12-4,.,TRBJ2-5,CASISQETQYF
TRBV7-9,.,TRBJ1-5,CASSSQNSNQPQHF
TRBV29-1,.,TRBJ2-5,CSVGESETQYF
TRBV29-1,.,TRBJ1-2,CSVEYGGLNYGYTF
TRBV4-3,.,TRBJ2-5,CASSQDERAGPWETQYF
TRBV28,TRBD1,TRBJ2-3,CASSLSGTGNTQYF
TRBV14,.,TRBJ2-7,CASSSEVNEQYF
TRBV9,TRBD2,.,CASSEGLAGGQIQTQYF
TRBV20-1,.,TRBJ2-7,CSAPVQGSYEQYF
TRBV18,.,TRBJ2-5,CASSPPLGVETQYF
TRBV7-3,TRBD1,TRBJ2-3,CASSSGQGIYTQYF
TRBV12-3/TRBV12-4,TRBD1,TRBJ1-2,CASSSTGVAYGYTF
TRBV6-2/TRBV6-3,.,TRBJ1-1,CASSYGQNTEAFF
TRBV3-1,.,TRBJ2-5,CASSRQGTQYF
TRBV6-6,.,TRBJ2-7,CASKVSYEQYF
TRBV9,.,TRBJ1-2,CASSPPGTNYGYTF
TRBV5-1,TRBD1,TRBJ2-3,CASSPPGTGVADTQYF
TRBV28,.,.,CASSFWDGGPEQYF
TRBV6-6,TRBD1,TRBJ2-3,CASNLGTDTSDTQYF
TRBV7-9,TRBD1,TRBJ2-3,CASSQETGGSTDTQYF
TRBV5-1,.,TRBJ2-3,CASSGGTLSTDTQYF
TRBV6-5,.,.,CASSYSGKTYEQYF
TRBV12-3/TRBV12-4,.,TRBJ2-1,CASSLGGANEQFF
TRBV13,TRBD2,.,CASSPLGASGGPADNEQYF
TRBV5-6,.,TRBJ1-6,CASSLVDRFSYNSPLHF
TRBV7-2,TRBD2,TRBJ2-5,CASRWTSGGLWEETQYF